This T cell receptor beta chain was recorded in a study of cytomegalovirus exposure and HLA in healthy donors. PCR employed 60 Vbeta and 13 Jbeta primers. Repertoires were generated with immunoSEQ multiplex PCR, while TCRdb's copy carries only in-frame clones and drops some. Of more than 95,000 clones listed, about 80% were seen once; the top ten hold around 3.6%. This CDR3 is built from 17 residues. From germline, CDR1 is SGHRS and CDR2 YFSETQ. V shed 3 bases, J shed 0 bases, and the junction held 11 bases outside the gene matches. V and J are TRBV5-1 and TRBJ1-1; 7 bases agree with TRBD1. The specimen sequenced was PBMCs. This clonotype originated in a man aged 40-49 years in good health and CMV-seronegative. CDR3 sequence reads: CASSSPGTVNMNTEAFF. CDR3 coding DNA: TGCGCCAGCAGCTCCCCCGGGACAGTCAACATGAACACTGAAGCTTTCTTT.